A selection of T cell receptor beta chains follows, all from one sample in a study of vaccination effects on CD4 cells after COVID-19. The antigens of these receptors remain unknown. The table came from immunoSEQ multiplex PCR; TCRdb's copy has only in-frame clones and leaves some out. The data contain roughly 70,000 clones, around 72% of them seen just once; the ten biggest clones take up 5% to 6%. Sample: CD4+ T cells from PBMCs cultured with HIV peptides, taken before COVID-19 vaccination. All receptors come from a human donor who had a prior SARS-CoV-2 infection. Both conserved end residues are part of each CDR3. D genes are given only for firm matches. For some rows the clone size is stated as once, few or many, or as a class when expanded; others skip it.

j_call,d_call,clone_size,v_call,cdr3_nt,cdr3_aa
TRBJ1-4,NA,NA,TRBV5-1,TGCGCCAGCAGCTTGAACTGGGTAGGGGAAAAACTGTTTTTT,CASSLNWVGEKLFF
TRBJ2-1,TRBD2,few,TRBV28,TGTGCCAGCAGTTCACTAGCGGGGGTCTCCTACAATGAGCAGTTCTTC,CASSSLAGVSYNEQFF
TRBJ1-6,NA,NA,TRBV2,TGTGCCAGCAGTGAACGGGCCCTGAGGAATTCACCCCTCCACTTT,CASSERALRNSPLHF
TRBJ1-6,TRBD1,few,TRBV2,TGTGCCAGCAAAGGACAGGGGGATTCACCCCTCCACTTT,CASKGQGDSPLHF
TRBJ1-2,NA,few,TRBV5-4,TGTGCCAGCAGCTTGTTTACGGGCTGGGACTATGGCTACACCTTC,CASSLFTGWDYGYTF
TRBJ1-2,TRBD1,NA,TRBV5-1,TGCGCCAGCAGCAGGGGACAGGGAGCTAACTATGGCTACACCTTC,CASSRGQGANYGYTF
TRBJ2-1,TRBD1,NA,TRBV5-1,TGCGCCAGCAGCTCCCTGGGACAGGGTTTGGTTGAGCAGTTCTTC,CASSSLGQGLVEQFF
TRBJ2-7,TRBD2,NA,TRBV10-3,TGTGCCATCAGTGAGTCCTCTAGCGGGAGGGCGGGAGAGCAGTACTTC,CAISESSSGRAGEQYF
TRBJ1-2,NA,NA,TRBV3-1/TRBV3-2,TGTGCCAGCAGCCAGGCCGGAGGGGGGGGCTACACCTTC,CASSQAGGGGYTF
TRBJ1-2,NA,NA,TRBV29-1,TGCAGCGTTGAAACCGGGGACACGGGAGGGGATGGCTACACCTTC,CSVETGDTGGDGYTF
TRBJ2-7,NA,NA,TRBV18,TGTGCCAGCTCAAAGTCCCAAGGGACCTACGAGCAGTACTTC,CASSKSQGTYEQYF
TRBJ2-1,NA,NA,TRBV2,TGTGCCAGCAGTTTTCAGGGATACAATGAGCAGTTCTTC,CASSFQGYNEQFF
TRBJ1-3,NA,NA,TRBV18,TGTGCCAGCTCACCTGACAGGTCTGGAAACACCATATATTTT,CASSPDRSGNTIYF
TRBJ2-3,NA,few,TRBV11-3,TGTGCCAGCAGCTTAGATCTAAGCGCAACAAGCACAGATACGCAGTATTTT,CASSLDLSATSTDTQYF
TRBJ1-3,NA,NA,TRBV7-9,TGTGCCAGCAGCTTAATAGGCGGTGGAAACACCATATATTTT,CASSLIGGGNTIYF
TRBJ2-1,NA,NA,TRBV5-5,TGTGCCAGCAGCCCACGCGTCGCAAGCTCCTACAATGAGCAGTTCTTC,CASSPRVASSYNEQFF
TRBJ2-1,TRBD1,NA,TRBV5-4,TGTGCCAGCAGCCCCGGACAGGGGGCCAATGAGCAGTTCTTC,CASSPGQGANEQFF
TRBJ2-7,TRBD2,NA,TRBV5-1,TGCGCCAGCAGCCTGGCTAGCGGGGAAGTCTACGAGCAGTACTTC,CASSLASGEVYEQYF
TRBJ2-5,TRBD1,NA,TRBV6-5,TGTGCCAGCAGTCGACCCGGGACAGGGGTAGAGACCCAGTACTTC,CASSRPGTGVETQYF
TRBJ2-2,NA,NA,TRBV9,TGTGCCAGCAGCGTAGAAGGGGTCAGGTCCGGGGAGCTGTTTTTT,CASSVEGVRSGELFF